The 27 T cell receptor beta chains given below trace back to one sample, sequenced in a study of cytomegalovirus exposure and HLA in healthy donors. The PCR contained 60 Vbeta and 13 Jbeta primers. Generated by immunoSEQ multiplex PCR, the TCRdb table keeps only in-frame clones and is missing some. The data contain about 250,000 clones, 85% of them seen just once; the ten biggest clones take up 0.2% to 0.25%. The specimen sequenced was PBMCs. The receptors here all came from a girl aged 2 to 10 in good health and CMV-seronegative.

CDR3 amino acids: CASSLTAISYEQYF. The CDR3 DNA is TGTGCCAGCAGCTTGACAGCGATCTCCTACGAGCAGTACTTC. V is TRBV7-2 and J is TRBJ2-7; maybe TRBD1 (5 bases). V was shortened by 3 bases and J by 0 bases, with 9 bases between the two germline ends. The CDR3 runs 14 residues. CDR1 and CDR2 (germline): SGHTA, FQGNSA.

This chain connects TRBV11-3 to TRBJ2-2, with 9 nucleotides matching TRBD1. The V gene's germline CDR1 is SGHNT and CDR2 YENEEA. V lost 5 bases and J lost 6; bases outside the gene matches: 7. This CDR3 comprises 15 residues. The CDR3 nucleotides are TGTGCCAGCAGCAAGGGACAGGGTCAGGCCGGGGAGCTGTTTTTT. Protein: CASSKGQGQAGELFF.

This clone was seen only a few times. V gene TRBV2 combines with J gene TRBJ2-7, with D perhaps TRBD1 (6 bases). CDR3 length equals 12 residues. V lost 8 bases and J lost 4, with 12 bases in between. Per the germline V gene, CDR1 is SNHLY and CDR2 is FYNNEI. The DNA for the CDR3 is TGTGCCAGCCAGGGGATCCGATACGAGCAGTACTTC. Protein: CASQGIRYEQYF. Using reference TRBV2 and TRBJ2-7 for the parts outside the CDR3, the full variable domain is EPEVTQTPSHQVTQMGQEVILRCVPISNHLYFYWYRQILGQKVEFLVSFYNNEISEKSEIFDDQFSVERPDGSNFTLKIRSTKLEDSAMYFCASQGIRYEQYFGPGTRLTVT.

The chain has TRBV6-1 and TRBJ1-5; 8 positions agree with TRBD1. Unmatched junction bases numbered 7, after V lost 4 bases and J lost 5 bases. The germline gives CDR1 MNHNS, CDR2 SASEGT. This CDR3 is 15 amino acids long. The CDR3 sequence: CASSGTGRRDQPQHF. The CDR3 coding sequence is TGTGCCAGCAGTGGGACAGGGCGACGAGATCAGCCCCAGCATTTT.

CDR3 residues: CASSSSRAGGNHLPDTQYF. The CDR3 DNA reads as TGTGCCAGTAGTAGCTCCCGGGCGGGAGGAAACCATCTTCCAGATACGCAGTATTTT. The chain combines TRBV19 with TRBJ2-3; 8 nucleotides agree with TRBD2. The germline V gene encodes CDR1 LNHDA and CDR2 SQIVND (reference sequence). The CDR3 runs to 19 residues. V was clipped by 4 bases and J by 4 bases; unmatched bases: 19.

The CDR3: CATAAGRREKLFF. DNA of the CDR3: TGTGCCACCGCGGCGGGGCGCCGGGAAAAACTGTTTTTT. The genes are TRBV15 and TRBJ1-4; D is perhaps TRBD1 (5 bases). CDR1 LNHNV and CDR2 YYDKDF come from the germline V gene (reference sequence). The CDR3 is made up of 13 amino acids. The V and J ends lost 8 bases and 8 bases respectively, with 15 bases between them.

About this clone itself: One end of the junction fails to match germline, which may point to a read error. The chain combines TRBV19 with TRBJ1-2; D gene uncertain. The CDR3 runs to 13 residues. Germline V gene data show CDR1 as LNHDA and CDR2 as SQIVND (reference sequence). For the CDR3, the DNA is TGTGCCAGTAATATAGGAGCCTCGTATGGCTACACCTTC. Protein: CASNIGASYGYTF. The variable domain in full, with the rest retrieved from reference TRBV19 and TRBJ1-2, is DGGITQSPKYLFRKEGQNVTLSCEQNLNHDAMYWYRQDPGQGLRLIYYSQIVNDFQKGDIAEGYSVSREKKESFPLTVTSAQKNPTAFYLCASNIGASYGYTFGSGTRLTVV.

The sample holds a few counts of this clone. One junction end does not reproduce the germline sequence, and a read error may be involved. The DNA for the CDR3 is TGTTCCAGCAGCACCAGGGGGGACATGCCGAACACTGAAGCTTTCTTT. Its translation is CSSSTRGDMPNTEAFF. The chain has TRBV7-9 and TRBJ1-1, with 7 bases aligning to TRBD1. The CDR3 consists of 16 residues. Germline CDR1 reads SEHNR; CDR2 reads FQNEAQ (reference sequence).

In the case of this clone: The sample holds other DNA sequences that translate to the same CDR3. CDR3 protein: CASSYSGTGIYEQYF. The CDR3 nucleotides are TGTGCCAGCAGTTACTCCGGGACAGGGATTTACGAGCAGTACTTC. The chain combines TRBV6-5 with TRBJ2-7, with 9 bases identical to TRBD1. The CDR3 sequence is 15 residues long. Unmatched junction bases numbered 4, after V lost 0 bases and J lost 4 bases. Germline CDR1 is MNHEY and CDR2 is SVGAGI.

The chain combines TRBV4-1 with TRBJ2-3; 12 bases are shared with TRBD2. CDR3 length: 18 residues. CDR1 is MGHRA and CDR2 is YSYEKL in the germline V gene. V was pared by 4 bases and J by 2 bases, with 10 bases of the junction left unmatched. The CDR3 reads CASSRGIRTSGVTDTQYF. The CDR3, as DNA: TGCGCCAGCAGCCGAGGAATTCGGACTAGCGGGGTCACAGATACGCAGTATTTT.

This clone was seen a single time. V and J are TRBV7-3 and TRBJ2-3; the match to TRBD2 covers 8 bases. Per germline, CDR1 SGHTA and CDR2 FQGTGA. Losses at the gene ends were 3 bases for V and 4 bases for J; bases not matched to a gene: 6. This CDR3 has 15 residues. The CDR3 nucleotides are TGTGCCAGCAGCTTGGGAGCGGGGGCCCCAGATACGCAGTATTTT. Protein product: CASSLGAGAPDTQYF.

V is TRBV19 and J is TRBJ2-7; 8 bases are shared with TRBD2. The CDR3 contains 15 residues. The ends lost 4 bases at V and 1 base at J; junction bases unmatched: 6. Germline CDR1 reads LNHDA; CDR2 reads SQIVND (reference sequence). The CDR3 DNA reads as TGTGCCAGTAGTAGGACTAGCCTAAATTCCTACGAGCAGTACTTC. Translation: CASSRTSLNSYEQYF.

V gene TRBV29-1 combines with J gene TRBJ2-7; perhaps TRBD1 as D (6 bases). The V gene lost 6 bases and the J gene lost 3 bases, with 21 bases spanning the gap. Germline V CDR1 and CDR2: SQVTM, ANQGSEA. The CDR3 extends over 15 amino acids. CDR3 sequence: CSVVNKLGGHYEQYF. The CDR3 nucleotides are TGCAGCGTCGTAAATAAGCTAGGGGGACACTACGAGCAGTACTTC.

DNA for the CDR3: TGCGCCAGCAGCCCCCTCGGGGTCGGGGAGACCCAGTACTTC. As protein: CASSPLGVGETQYF. The V gene is TRBV4-1, the J gene TRBJ2-5; D possibly corresponds to TRBD2 (5 bases). The CDR3 is 14 amino acids. Germline V CDR1 and CDR2: MGHRA, YSYEKL. Deletions cut 4 bases from V and 5 bases from J, with 14 bases between.

This chain connects TRBV19 to TRBJ2-5; 8 nucleotides align to TRBD2. The CDR3 runs to 15 residues. Trimming took 3 bases from V and 2 from J; bases not matched to a gene: 5. CDR1 LNHDA and CDR2 SQIVND come from the germline V gene (reference sequence). CDR3 nucleotides: TGTGCCAGTAGTATGCCCGGGACTAGGCAAGAGACCCAGTACTTC. As protein: CASSMPGTRQETQYF.

This rearrangement joins TRBV5-5 to TRBJ1-2; 8 bases match TRBD1. The junction had 7 bases not matched to a gene; V was cut back by 3 bases and J by 6 bases. This CDR3 has 14 amino acids. Germline lookup yields CDR1 SGHKS and CDR2 YYEKEE (reference sequence). CDR3: CASSSQGAWNGYTF. CDR3 bases: TGTGCCAGCAGCTCCCAGGGGGCTTGGAATGGCTACACCTTC.

J is TRBJ1-1 and V is TRBV5-4; 8 nucleotides line up with TRBD1. V lost 3 bases and J lost 11; bases outside the gene matches: 12. Germline CDR1 is SGHNT and CDR2 is YYREEE (reference sequence). This CDR3 region has 14 residues. CDR3 coding DNA: TGTGCCAGCAGCTCAGACAGGGGCACCCTTTTGGCTTTCTTT. It is translated as CASSSDRGTLLAFF.

V gene TRBV7-8 combines with J gene TRBJ2-3; TRBD2 matches at 15 bases. The CDR3 length is 16 residues. The ends lost 5 bases at V and 8 bases at J; junction bases unmatched: 8. The germline gives CDR1 SGHVS, CDR2 FQNEAQ. In DNA form, the CDR3 reads TGTGCCAGCAGCCCATTTGGACTAGCGGGGGGGGCTACGCAGTATTTT. This sequence encodes CASSPFGLAGGATQYF.

The chain carries TRBV5-1 and TRBJ2-7; TRBD1 agrees at 7 bases. The CDR3 extends over 15 amino acids. The V gene's germline CDR1 is SGHRS and CDR2 YFSETQ. After removal of 0 bases from V and 3 bases from J, the junction contained 6 bases not matched to a gene. Here the CDR3 reads CASSLGQGRYYEQYF. Here the CDR3 DNA reads TGCGCCAGCAGCTTGGGACAGGGAAGATACTACGAGCAGTACTTC. The complete variable domain, with remaining parts taken from reference TRBV5-1 and TRBJ2-7, reads KAGVTQTPRYLIKTRGQQVTLSCSPISGHRSVSWYQQTPGQGLQFLFEYFSETQRNKGNFPGRFSGRQFSNSRSEMNVSTLELGDSALYLCASSLGQGRYYEQYFGPGTRLTVT.

The chain couples TRBV10-3 to TRBJ2-1, with 9 bases identical to TRBD1. This CDR3 is built from 15 residues. Trimming cost V 2 bases and J 4 bases; bases outside gene matches: 3. The germline gives CDR1 ENHRY, CDR2 SYGVKD. CDR3 nucleotides: TGTGCCATCAGTGAGGGGACAGGGAGGTACAATGAGCAGTTCTTC. It yields the protein CAISEGTGRYNEQFF.

J is TRBJ2-3 and V is TRBV11-2; perhaps TRBD2 as D (7 bases). The CDR3 length is 15 residues. CDR1 and CDR2 from the germline V gene are SGHAT and FQNNGV. V shed 5 bases and J shed 5 bases, with 17 bases lying between them. DNA for the CDR3: TGTGCCAGCAGCCCCGGGGGGCCCCTCAGAGATACGCAGTATTTT. This gives the protein CASSPGGPLRDTQYF.

The chain couples TRBV28 to TRBJ1-1, with D uncertain. This CDR3 has 10 amino acids. The V gene lost 11 bases and the J gene lost 5 bases, with 9 bases spanning the gap. Per the germline V gene, CDR1 is MDHEN and CDR2 is SYDVKM. For the CDR3, the DNA is TGTGCCGTGGAGGGTACTGAAGCTTTCTTT. As protein: CAVEGTEAFF.

This chain joins TRBV7-9 and TRBJ1-6; 8 bases match TRBD1. There are 13 residues in the CDR3. Germline CDR1 and CDR2: SEHNR and FQNEAQ (reference sequence). V gave up 8 bases and J gave up 10 bases; unmatched junction bases: 7. The CDR3 DNA follows: TGTGCCAGCCATCCAGGGGGCGCGTCACCCCTCCACTTT. The encoded protein is CASHPGGASPLHF.

J is TRBJ2-1 and V is TRBV7-9, with TRBD2 matching 7 bases. The germline CDR1 and CDR2 sequences are SEHNR and FQNEAQ (reference sequence). Losses at the gene ends were 0 bases for V and 1 base for J; bases not matched to a gene: 3. There are 16 residues in the CDR3. The CDR3, as DNA: TGTGCCAGCAGCTTAGCCGGGCGGGGGTCCTACAATGAGCAGTTCTTC. It translates to CASSLAGRGSYNEQFF.

This clone was detected a few times. This sequence joins TRBV6-5 and TRBJ1-1; TRBD1 agrees at 9 bases. CDR1 MNHEY and CDR2 SVGAGI come from the germline V gene. The CDR3 contains 13 residues. After removal of 8 bases from V and 4 bases from J, the junction contained 5 bases not matched to a gene. CDR3 region: CASYQGQGTEAFF. CDR3 nucleotides: TGTGCCAGCTACCAGGGACAGGGCACTGAAGCTTTCTTT.

The rearrangement uses TRBV6-5 and TRBJ1-2; D not certain. CDR1 is MNHEY and CDR2 is SVGAGI in the germline V gene. V lost 2 bases and J 3 bases, leaving 16 bases between the germline ends. CDR3 length: 16 residues. The CDR3 region is CASSYGPRGADYGYTF. CDR3 coding DNA: TGTGCCAGCAGTTACGGGCCGCGGGGAGCAGACTATGGCTACACCTTC.

CDR3 protein: CASSTPGQSIYEQYF. CDR3 nucleotide sequence: TGTGCCAGTAGTACCCCGGGACAGTCTATCTACGAGCAGTACTTC. The V gene is TRBV19, the J gene TRBJ2-7, with 7 positions matching TRBD1. Germline lookup yields CDR1 LNHDA and CDR2 SQIVND (reference sequence). This CDR3 contains 15 residues. The V and J ends lost 4 bases and 3 bases, in that order; junction bases with no gene match: 9.